This TCR beta chain was sequenced during a study of graft-versus-host responses after intestinal transplantation. The CDR3 contains 14 residues. With 6 bases removed from V and 12 bases from J, the gap between germline ends came to 20 bases. The germline V gene has CDR1 MNHEY and CDR2 SMNVEV (reference sequence). Repertoires were generated with immunoSEQ multiplex PCR, while TCRdb's copy carries only in-frame clones and drops some. The table lists about 19,000 clones, about 38% of them singletons, with about 0.95% in the top ten. The chain uses TRBV27 and TRBJ1-4; TRBD1 is a possible D gene (6 bases). The sequence was obtained from a human patient who received an intestinal transplant. This material consisted of alloreactive CD4+ T cells from a mixed lymphocyte reaction culture, taken before intestinal transplant. Regarding subset: CFSE-low proliferating T cells sorted from roughly six-day pre-transplant mixed lymphocyte reaction (GvH or HvG direction). For the CDR3, the DNA is TGTGCCAGCAGCCCACTAACAGGGATTTCTCAACTGTTTTTT. The encoded protein is CASSPLTGISQLFF.